This entry features one T cell receptor beta chain sequence. These data come from a study of blood T cell repertoires in COVID-19. At the level of the study: Sample material is recorded as cDNA or gDNA derived from T cells, B-cell-depleted T cells, or PBMCs.

Trimming took 5 bases from V and 1 from J; bases not matched to a gene: 16. Germline V CDR1 and CDR2: SEHNR, FQNEAQ (reference sequence). The CDR3 loop spans 18 amino acids. The repertoire was sequenced with immunoSEQ multiplex PCR; TCRdb's copy has only in-frame clones and lacks some. This sample has about 220,000 clones, with 80% to 85% found just once. The source is a woman aged 60-75 years with acute or convalescent COVID-19. The material sequenced was peripheral blood. This chain joins TRBV7-9 and TRBJ1-1; 7 bases are a match to TRBD1. CDR3 DNA sequence: TGTGCCAGCAGCCACGGGGGCCGGGTGCCAGGGGGGAACACTGAAGCTTTCTTT. Protein: CASSHGGRVPGGNTEAFF.